This T cell receptor beta chain was obtained from a study of CD8 T cells in Susac syndrome. V was shortened by 6 bases and J by 1 base, with 11 bases between the two germline ends. The CDR3 length is 14 residues. After extraction with the RNeasy kit, about 0.45 to 1 ug of the RNA was reverse transcribed using random hexamers. TCRdb re-called the immunoSEQ multiplex PCR reads through MiXCR, storing one row per CDR3 protein. The table has approximately 150,000 distinct CDR3 sequences, roughly 94% seen once; the top ten hold about 0.1%. The receptor was isolated from a human donor with multiple sclerosis. The chain recombines TRBV12-3 or TRBV12-4 with TRBJ2-3, with no clear D. Sequences were obtained from CD4+ T cells from PBMCs. The CDR3 spells CASSPRAGTDTQYF. In nucleotides, the CDR3 is TGTGCCAGCAGCCCCCGGGCGGGCACAGATACGCAGTATTTT.